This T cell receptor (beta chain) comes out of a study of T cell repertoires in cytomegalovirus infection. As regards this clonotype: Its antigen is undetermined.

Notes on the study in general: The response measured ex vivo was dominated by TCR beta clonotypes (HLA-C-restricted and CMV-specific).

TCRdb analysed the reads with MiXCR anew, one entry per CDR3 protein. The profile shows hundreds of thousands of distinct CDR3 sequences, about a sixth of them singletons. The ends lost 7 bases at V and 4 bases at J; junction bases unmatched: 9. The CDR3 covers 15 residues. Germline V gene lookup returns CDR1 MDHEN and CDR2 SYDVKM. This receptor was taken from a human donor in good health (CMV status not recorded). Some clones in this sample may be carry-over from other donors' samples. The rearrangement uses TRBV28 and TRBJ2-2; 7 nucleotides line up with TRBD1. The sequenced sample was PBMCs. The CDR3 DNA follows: TGTGCCAGCACGCGTTTGACAGGGCTCACCGGGGAGCTGTTTTTT. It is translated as CASTRLTGLTGELFF.